These 17 T cell receptor beta chains were all obtained from the same sample, sequenced in a study of blood T cell repertoires in COVID-19. Using immunoSEQ multiplex PCR, the repertoire was profiled, and TCRdb retains in-frame clones only, with some absent. Of under 200,000 clones in the sample, over 75% were seen once. Sequenced sample: peripheral blood. These receptors came from a man between 65 and 85 years old with acute or convalescent COVID-19.

This chain joins TRBV3-1 (or the pseudogene TRBV3-2) and TRBJ1-6; possible D gene TRBD1, 5 bases. The germline V gene encodes CDR1 LGHDT and CDR2 YNNKEL (reference sequence). This CDR3 is 17 amino acids long. Trimming removed 4 bases at V and 4 bases at J, with 17 bases between. This CDR3 reads CASSPIPSGAYNSPLHF. The CDR3, as DNA: TGTGCCAGCAGCCCAATTCCCAGTGGGGCGTATAATTCACCCCTCCACTTT.

In its sample, this clone was seen a few times. V gene TRBV6-1 combines with J gene TRBJ2-7; D gene ambiguous. From germline, CDR1 is MNHNS and CDR2 SASEGT. The V gene lost 3 bases and the J gene lost 3 bases, with 6 bases spanning the gap. The CDR3 runs to 12 residues. DNA for the CDR3: TGTGCCAGCAGTGATGAGATCTACGAGCAGTACTTC. Translated: CASSDEIYEQYF.

This clone was observed a handful of times. The chain links TRBV15 to TRBJ1-2; 8 bases align to TRBD1. After removal of 3 bases from V and 7 bases from J, the junction contained 13 bases not matched to a gene. Germline values: CDR1 LNHNV, CDR2 YYDKDF (reference sequence). This CDR3 region has 16 residues. CDR3 DNA: TGTGCCACCAGCAGTAGACAGGGGCGCATCGGCTTTGGCTACACCTTC. It specifies CATSSRQGRIGFGYTF.

J is TRBJ1-1 and V is TRBV29-1; D remains ambiguous. The CDR3 is 13 residues long. CDR1 is SQVTM and CDR2 is ANQGSEA in the germline V gene. V lost 6 bases and J lost 0, with 11 bases in between. CDR3 sequence (DNA): TGCAGCGTCCTAGGGAGACTGAACACTGAAGCTTTCTTT. Protein product: CSVLGRLNTEAFF.

The V gene is TRBV11-2, the J gene TRBJ2-1, with D perhaps TRBD2 (7 bases). Germline assignment: CDR1 SGHAT and CDR2 FQNNGV. V lost 5 bases to trimming and J lost 4 bases, with 15 bases between them. The CDR3 has 15 amino acids. The CDR3 bases are TGTGCCAGCAGCCCTGGGCGGGGGCCTTACAATGAGCAGTTCTTC. Its protein is CASSPGRGPYNEQFF.

DNA for the CDR3: TGTGCCAGCTCACAGAACCAGGGACAGCTTAATGAAAAACTGTTTTTT. Translating it yields CASSQNQGQLNEKLFF. This chain joins TRBV18 and TRBJ1-4; 7 bases map to TRBD1. CDR3 length: 16 amino acids. Germline loops: CDR1 KGHSH, CDR2 LQKENI. The J segment lost 4 bases and the V segment lost 4 bases, leaving 9 bases of the junction unmatched.

This clone was counted once. J is TRBJ1-2 and V is TRBV2, with TRBD1 matching over 8 bases. The V gene's germline CDR1 is SNHLY and CDR2 FYNNEI. V was pared by 2 bases and J by 5 bases, with 13 bases of the junction left unmatched. This CDR3 has 17 residues. The CDR3 sequence: CASSELGQADPWYGYTF. The CDR3 DNA reads TGTGCCAGCAGTGAACTGGGACAGGCGGACCCTTGGTATGGCTACACCTTC.

The chain couples TRBV12-3 or TRBV12-4 to TRBJ1-6; 8 nucleotides agree with TRBD1. The CDR3 runs to 12 residues. V shed 5 bases, J shed 13 bases, and the junction held 4 bases outside the gene matches. The CDR3 DNA sequence: TGTGCCAGCAGTACACAGGGGGGCCCCCTCCACTTT. Translating it yields CASSTQGGPLHF.

V and J are TRBV6-4 and TRBJ1-6; D remains ambiguous. Trimming shortened V by 6 bases and J by 4 bases, and 13 bases separated the two germline ends. The CDR3 runs 15 residues. Germline loops: CDR1 MRHNA, CDR2 SNTAGT. The CDR3 DNA reads TGTGCCAGCAGCCCCAGACAAGGATATAATTCACCCCTCCACTTT. It is translated as CASSPRQGYNSPLHF.

The genes are TRBV5-6 and TRBJ2-7; 7 bases are a match to TRBD1. Germline V gene sequence: CDR1 SGHDT, CDR2 YYEEEE. J gave up 0 bases and V 0 bases, and 6 bases lay outside the gene matches. The CDR3 is made up of 16 amino acids. The CDR3 region has the DNA TGTGCCAGCAGCTTGGGGTTGGGACAGTCCTCCTACGAGCAGTACTTC. This codes for CASSLGLGQSSYEQYF.

The chain carries TRBV19 and TRBJ2-1; D may be TRBD2 (6 bases). The CDR3 totals 14 residues. V lost 3 bases, J lost 9 bases, and 15 bases lay in between. In germline, CDR1 is LNHDA, CDR2 SQIVND (reference sequence). The CDR3 DNA reads as TGTGCCAGTAGTATTATCCAGGGACTGGGTGAGCAGTTCTTC. It translates to CASSIIQGLGEQFF.

The CDR3 is CASSLAISVTSGRTYNEQFF. In DNA form, the CDR3 reads TGTGCCAGCAGCTTAGCAATATCTGTGACTAGCGGGAGGACCTACAATGAGCAGTTCTTC. This sequence joins TRBV7-2 and TRBJ2-1; 13 nucleotides align to TRBD2. Germline trimming cut 0 bases from V and 2 bases from J; bases unmatched to any gene: 10. In germline, CDR1 is SGHTA, CDR2 FQGNSA. This CDR3 comprises 20 residues.

This clone appeared a few times. The chain combines TRBV6-6 with TRBJ2-7; 9 bases are shared with TRBD1. CDR3 length: 14 amino acids. The trim removed 6 bases at V and 6 bases at J, leaving 9 bases unmatched. Germline lookup yields CDR1 MNHNY and CDR2 SVGAGI (reference sequence). The CDR3 DNA sequence: TGTGCCAGCAGAGAGGACAGGGGTGTGCGCGAGCAGTACTTC. This encodes CASREDRGVREQYF.

V gene TRBV6-6 combines with J gene TRBJ2-3; 11 bases are shared with TRBD2. The CDR3 has 15 residues. CDR1 and CDR2 (germline): MNHNY, SVGAGI (reference sequence). The ends lost 6 bases at V and 5 bases at J; junction bases unmatched: 7. The CDR3 DNA is TGTGCCAGCAGCATTAGCGGGGGGGCCCGAGATACGCAGTATTTT. Residues: CASSISGGARDTQYF.

The chain recombines TRBV7-8 with TRBJ2-2, with TRBD2 matching over 8 bases. Losses at the gene ends were 6 bases for V and 3 bases for J; bases not matched to a gene: 6. The V gene's germline CDR1 is SGHVS and CDR2 FQNEAQ. The CDR3 is 15 amino acids. CDR3: CASSSAGAYTGELFF. The CDR3, as DNA: TGTGCCAGCAGTTCAGCGGGGGCTTACACCGGGGAGCTGTTTTTT.

The gene calls are TRBV4-3 and TRBJ2-5; D possibly corresponds to TRBD2 (6 bases). V gave up 5 bases and J gave up 2 bases, with 18 bases separating them. This CDR3 is 16 amino acids long. CDR1 is LGHNA and CDR2 is YSLEER in the germline V gene. In nucleotides, the CDR3 is TGCGCCAGCAGCAGGACAATTGCGGGGTTACAAGAGACCCAGTACTTC. This translates into CASSRTIAGLQETQYF.

A few counts support this clone. The rearrangement joins TRBV27 to TRBJ2-3; the D is unclear. CDR1 and CDR2 from the germline V gene are MNHEY and SMNVEV (reference sequence). This CDR3 is built from 13 residues. V was pared by 4 bases and J by 2 bases, with 7 bases between. The CDR3 region has the DNA TGTGCCAGCAGTTCCGAAGCCACAGATACGCAGTATTTT. It is translated as CASSSEATDTQYF.